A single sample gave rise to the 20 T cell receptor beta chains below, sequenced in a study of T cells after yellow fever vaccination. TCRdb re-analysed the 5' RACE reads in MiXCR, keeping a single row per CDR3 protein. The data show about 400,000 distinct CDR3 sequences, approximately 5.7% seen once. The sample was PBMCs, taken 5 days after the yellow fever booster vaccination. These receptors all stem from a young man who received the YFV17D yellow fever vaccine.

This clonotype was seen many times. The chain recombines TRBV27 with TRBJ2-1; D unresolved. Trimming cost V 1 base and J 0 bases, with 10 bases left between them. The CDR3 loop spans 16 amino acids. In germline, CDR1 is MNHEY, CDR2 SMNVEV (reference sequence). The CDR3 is CASSLLALSSYNEQFF. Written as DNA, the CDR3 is TGTGCCAGCAGTTTATTGGCCCTGAGCTCCTACAATGAGCAGTTCTTC.

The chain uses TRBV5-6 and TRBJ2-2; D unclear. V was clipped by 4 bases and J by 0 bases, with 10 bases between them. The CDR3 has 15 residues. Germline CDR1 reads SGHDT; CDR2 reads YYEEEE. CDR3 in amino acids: CASSKRVANTGELFF. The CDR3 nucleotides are TGTGCCAGCAGCAAAAGGGTCGCGAACACCGGGGAGCTGTTTTTT.

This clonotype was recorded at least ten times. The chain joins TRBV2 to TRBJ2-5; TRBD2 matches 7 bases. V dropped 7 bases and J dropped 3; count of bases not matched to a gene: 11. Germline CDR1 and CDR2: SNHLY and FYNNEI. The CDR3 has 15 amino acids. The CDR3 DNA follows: TGTGCCAGCAACCGCGGGAGAACTGTTAAAGAGACCCAGTACTTC. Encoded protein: CASNRGRTVKETQYF. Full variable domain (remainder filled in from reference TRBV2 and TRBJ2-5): EPEVTQTPSHQVTQMGQEVILRCVPISNHLYFYWYRQILGQKVEFLVSFYNNEISEKSEIFDDQFSVERPDGSNFTLKIRSTKLEDSAMYFCASNRGRTVKETQYFGPGTRLLVL.

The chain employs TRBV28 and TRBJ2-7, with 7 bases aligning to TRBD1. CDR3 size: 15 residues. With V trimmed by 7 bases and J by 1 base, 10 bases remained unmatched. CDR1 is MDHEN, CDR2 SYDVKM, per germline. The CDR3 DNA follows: TGTGCCAGCATCTCTTGGGGACAGTCTTCCTACGAGCAGTACTTC. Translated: CASISWGQSSYEQYF. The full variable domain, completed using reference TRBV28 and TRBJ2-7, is DVKVTQSSRYLVKRTGEKVFLECVQDMDHENMFWYRQDPGLGLRLIYFSYDVKMKEKGDIPEGYSVSREKKERFSLILESASTNQTSMYLCASISWGQSSYEQYFGPGTRLTVT.

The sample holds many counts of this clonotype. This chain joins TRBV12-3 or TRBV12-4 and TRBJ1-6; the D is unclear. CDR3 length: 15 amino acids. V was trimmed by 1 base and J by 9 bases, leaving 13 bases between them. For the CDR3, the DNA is TGTGCCAGCAGTTTAGGAGGGTCGAACTTTTCACCCCTCCACTTT. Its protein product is CASSLGGSNFSPLHF.

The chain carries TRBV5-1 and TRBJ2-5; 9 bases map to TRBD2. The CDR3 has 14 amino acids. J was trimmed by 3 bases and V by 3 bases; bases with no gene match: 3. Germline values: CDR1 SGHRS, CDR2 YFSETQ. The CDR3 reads CASSSTSGEETQYF. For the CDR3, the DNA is TGCGCCAGCAGCTCGACTAGCGGAGAAGAGACCCAGTACTTC.

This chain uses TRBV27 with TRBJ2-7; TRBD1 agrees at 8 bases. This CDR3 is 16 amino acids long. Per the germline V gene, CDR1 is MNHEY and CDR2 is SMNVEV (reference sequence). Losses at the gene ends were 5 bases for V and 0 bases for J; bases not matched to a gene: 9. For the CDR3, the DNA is TGTGCCAGCAGTCCGGACCCCGGGACAGGCTCCTACGAGCAGTACTTC. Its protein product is CASSPDPGTGSYEQYF.

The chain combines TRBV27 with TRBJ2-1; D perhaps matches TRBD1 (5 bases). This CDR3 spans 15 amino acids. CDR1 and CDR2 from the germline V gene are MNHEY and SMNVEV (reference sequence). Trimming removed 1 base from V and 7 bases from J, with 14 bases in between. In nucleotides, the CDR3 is TGTGCCAGCAGTTTATTCCAGGGCCGGTGGAATGAGCAGTTCTTC. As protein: CASSLFQGRWNEQFF.

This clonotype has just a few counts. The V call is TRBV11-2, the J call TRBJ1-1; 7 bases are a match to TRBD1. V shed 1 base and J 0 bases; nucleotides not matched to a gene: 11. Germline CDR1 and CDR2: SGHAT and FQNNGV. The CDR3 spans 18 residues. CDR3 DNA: TGTGCCAGCAGCTTAGGATTTAGGGGACAGCTTATGAACACTGAAGCTTTCTTT. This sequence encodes CASSLGFRGQLMNTEAFF.

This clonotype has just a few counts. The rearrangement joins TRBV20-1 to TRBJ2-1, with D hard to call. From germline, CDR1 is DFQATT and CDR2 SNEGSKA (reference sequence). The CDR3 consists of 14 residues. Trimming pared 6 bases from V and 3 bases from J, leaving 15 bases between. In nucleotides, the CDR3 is TGCAGTGCCCCTCAAGGTCCCAGCTACAATGAGCAGTTCTTC. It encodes CSAPQGPSYNEQFF.

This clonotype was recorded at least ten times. The CDR3 sequence: CSARVFRDRGLTGELFF. In DNA, the CDR3 is TGCAGTGCTAGAGTTTTTCGGGACAGGGGTTTAACCGGGGAGCTGTTTTTT. The chain carries TRBV20-1 and TRBJ2-2, with 10 bases fitting TRBD1. V lost 1 base and J lost 5; bases outside the gene matches: 10. The CDR3 is 17 residues long. The germline CDR1 and CDR2 sequences are DFQATT and SNEGSKA (reference sequence).

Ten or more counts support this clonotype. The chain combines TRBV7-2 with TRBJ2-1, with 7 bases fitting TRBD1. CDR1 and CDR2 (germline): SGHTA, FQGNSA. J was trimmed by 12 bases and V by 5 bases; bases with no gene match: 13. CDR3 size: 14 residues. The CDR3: CASSPGGDTMRQFF. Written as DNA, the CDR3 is TGTGCCAGCAGCCCAGGGGGAGATACAATGAGGCAGTTCTTC. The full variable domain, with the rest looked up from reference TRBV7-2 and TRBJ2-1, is GAGVSQSPSNKVTEKGKDVELRCDPISGHTALYWYRQSLGQGLEFLIYFQGNSAPDKSGLPSDRFSAERTGGSVSTLTIQRTQQEDSAVYLCASSPGGDTMRQFFGPGTRLTVL.

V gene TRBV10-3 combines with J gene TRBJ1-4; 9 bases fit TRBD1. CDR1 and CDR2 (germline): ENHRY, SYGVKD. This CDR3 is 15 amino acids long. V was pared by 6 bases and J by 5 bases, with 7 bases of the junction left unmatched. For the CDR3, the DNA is TGTGCCATCAGCCCCCGACAGGGGGAAAATGAAAAACTGTTTTTT. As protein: CAISPRQGENEKLFF.

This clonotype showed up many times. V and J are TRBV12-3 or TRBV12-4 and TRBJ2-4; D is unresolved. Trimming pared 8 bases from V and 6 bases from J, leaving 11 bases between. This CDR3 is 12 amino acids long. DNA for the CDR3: TGTGCCAGCGGCACCAGAACAAACATTCAGTACTTC. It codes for CASGTRTNIQYF.

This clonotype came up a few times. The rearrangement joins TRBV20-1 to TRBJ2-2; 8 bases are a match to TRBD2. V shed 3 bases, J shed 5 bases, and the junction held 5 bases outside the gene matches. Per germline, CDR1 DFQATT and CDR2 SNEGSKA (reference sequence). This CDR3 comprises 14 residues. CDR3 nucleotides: TGCAGTGCTAGCCGAGGCGGGAGGACCGGGGAGCTGTTTTTT. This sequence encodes CSASRGGRTGELFF.

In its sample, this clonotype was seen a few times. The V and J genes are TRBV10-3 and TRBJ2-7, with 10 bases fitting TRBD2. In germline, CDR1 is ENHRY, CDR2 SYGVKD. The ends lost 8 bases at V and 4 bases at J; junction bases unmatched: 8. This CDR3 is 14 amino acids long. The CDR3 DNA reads TGTGCCATCTGGGATACTAGCGGGGCTTACGAGCAGTACTTC. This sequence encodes CAIWDTSGAYEQYF.

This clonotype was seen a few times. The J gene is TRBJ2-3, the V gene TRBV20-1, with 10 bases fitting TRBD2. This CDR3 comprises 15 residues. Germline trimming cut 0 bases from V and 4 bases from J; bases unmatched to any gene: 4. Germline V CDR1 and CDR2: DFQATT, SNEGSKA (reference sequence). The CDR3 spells CSARDTSGIPDTQYF. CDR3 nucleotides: TGCAGTGCTAGAGATACTAGCGGGATCCCAGATACGCAGTATTTT.

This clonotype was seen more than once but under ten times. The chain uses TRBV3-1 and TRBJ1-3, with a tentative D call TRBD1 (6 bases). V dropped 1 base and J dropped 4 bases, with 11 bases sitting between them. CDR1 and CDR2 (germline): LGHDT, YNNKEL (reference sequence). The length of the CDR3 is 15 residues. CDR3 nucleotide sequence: TGTGCCAGCAGCCAAGGGACTCAGGGGGGAAACACCATATATTTT. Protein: CASSQGTQGGNTIYF.

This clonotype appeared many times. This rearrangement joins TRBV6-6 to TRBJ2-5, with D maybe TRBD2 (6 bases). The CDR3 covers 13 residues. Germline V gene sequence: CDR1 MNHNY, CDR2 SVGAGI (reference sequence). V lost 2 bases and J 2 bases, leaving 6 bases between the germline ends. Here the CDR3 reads CASSYAGQETQYF. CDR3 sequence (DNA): TGTGCCAGCAGTTACGCGGGGCAAGAGACCCAGTACTTC.

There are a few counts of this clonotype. CDR3 nucleotides: TGTGCCAGTAGTATCAGAGCGGGAGGGTACAATGAGCAGTTCTTC. Translating gives CASSIRAGGYNEQFF. This chain uses TRBV19 with TRBJ2-1; 10 bases align to TRBD2. V trimming: 3 bases; J trimming: 4 bases; junction bases outside the gene matches: 3. Germline CDR1 and CDR2: LNHDA and SQIVND (reference sequence). The CDR3 contains 15 residues.